This TCR beta chain was retrieved from a study of lung T cells in sarcoidosis with Löfgren's syndrome. One entry per CDR3 protein, called by TCRdb with MiXCR from the reads. The sample gives about 19,000 distinct CDR3 sequences, around 20% of which show up once; more than 0.7% is in the top ten. The V gene end was trimmed by 7 bases and the J gene end by 12 bases; junction bases not matched to a gene: 23. Looked up from germline, CDR1 is SGHTA and CDR2 is FQGNSA. The CDR3 length is 17 residues. This clonotype was observed at least ten times. Its antigen is not identified. Study results and limitations: In alpha-beta pairs, TRAV12-1 favored TRBV2, and their CDR3s were homologous.

Sequencing was done on a sample of CD4+ T cells from bronchoalveolar lavage. This chain joins TRBV7-2 and TRBJ2-3; 9 nucleotides match TRBD2. The TCR was taken from a human donor with sarcoidosis (Löfgren's syndrome or another form), or a control subject (not recorded which). In nucleotides, the CDR3 is TGTGCCAGCATACTTAGCCCGTCAGAAAGGGGGACTAGCAAACAGTATTTT. It encodes CASILSPSERGTSKQYF. Supplemented by reference TRBV7-2 and TRBJ2-3, the full variable domain reads GAGVSQSPSNKVTEKGKDVELRCDPISGHTALYWYRQSLGQGLEFLIYFQGNSAPDKSGLPSDRFSAERTGGSVSTLTIQRTQQEDSAVYLCASILSPSERGTSKQYFGPGTRLTVL.